This TCR beta chain was recovered during a study of blood T cell repertoires in COVID-19. Study as a whole: Donors in the United States, Italy and Spain gave samples during acute or convalescent COVID-19. In each case, the material was cDNA or gDNA derived from T cells, B-cell-depleted T cells, or PBMCs.

The length of the CDR3 is 16 residues. Germline V gene data show CDR1 as MDHEN and CDR2 as SYDVKM. V trimming: 2 bases; J trimming: 9 bases; junction bases outside the gene matches: 7. Authors' methods: Scientists estimated how many nucleated cells there were by amplifying reference gene primers. Some clones are missing from TCRdb's copy, which holds only in-frame ones; the method was immunoSEQ multiplex PCR. V, J and clone size were drawn from that table, and D and trimming were deduced from the DNA. The data hold fewer than 65,000 clones, with approximately 86% observed a single time. The sample comprised peripheral blood. The clonotype was recovered from a man aged 60 to 69 with acute or convalescent COVID-19. This chain joins TRBV28 and TRBJ2-1; 13 bases align to TRBD2. The CDR3 nucleotides are TGTGCCAGCAGTTTAGCTGGGACTAGCGGGACAAGTGAGCAGTTCTTC. This translates into CASSLAGTSGTSEQFF.